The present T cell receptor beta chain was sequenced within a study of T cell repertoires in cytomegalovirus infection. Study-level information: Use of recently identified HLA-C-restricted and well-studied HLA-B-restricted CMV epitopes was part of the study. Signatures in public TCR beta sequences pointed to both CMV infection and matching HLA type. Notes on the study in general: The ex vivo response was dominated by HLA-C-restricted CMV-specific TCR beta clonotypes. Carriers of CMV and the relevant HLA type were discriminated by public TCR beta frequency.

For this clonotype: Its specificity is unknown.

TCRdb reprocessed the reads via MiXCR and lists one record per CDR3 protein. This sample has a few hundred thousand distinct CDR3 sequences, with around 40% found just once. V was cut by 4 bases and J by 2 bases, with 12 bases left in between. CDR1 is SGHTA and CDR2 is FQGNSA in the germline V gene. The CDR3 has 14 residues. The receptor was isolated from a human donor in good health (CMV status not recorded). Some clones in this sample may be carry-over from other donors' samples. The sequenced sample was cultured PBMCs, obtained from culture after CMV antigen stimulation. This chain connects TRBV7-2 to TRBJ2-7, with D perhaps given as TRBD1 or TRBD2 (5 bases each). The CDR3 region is CASSYRDGAYEQYF. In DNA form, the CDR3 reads TGTGCCAGCAGCTACCGGGACGGAGCCTACGAGCAGTACTTC.